The present T cell receptor beta chain was sequenced within a study of CD8 T cells in ankylosing spondylitis. CDR1 is SGHVS, CDR2 FNYEAQ, per germline. The length of the CDR3 is 12 residues. The V gene end was trimmed by 5 bases and the J gene end by 7 bases; junction bases not matched to a gene: 4. Using its own MiXCR run on the 5' RACE reads, TCRdb lists one record per CDR3 protein. This table has around 490,000 distinct CDR3 sequences, about 5% appearing once. This clonotype occurred many times. As yet, its antigen is unknown. Study-level results: With a CD8+ phenotype, disease-linked clones were relatively rare in peripheral blood. Seemingly characteristic of ankylosing spondylitis blood was a TCR beta motif consisting of eight highly homologous variants.

The receptor's source is a male donor with ankylosing spondylitis. Sequencing was carried out using blood, either unsorted or a sorted T cell fraction (not recorded which). V and J are TRBV7-6 and TRBJ1-2; 7 bases are shared with TRBD1. The CDR3 region is CASSPDRAGYTF. CDR3 sequence (DNA): TGTGCCAGCAGCCCCGACAGGGCTGGCTACACCTTC.